The 18 T cell receptor beta chains presented below share a single source sample, sequenced in a study of T cell clones after liver transplantation (dated 2019 in TCRdb). The method was the immunoSEQ multiplex PCR assay. TCRdb holds this immuneACCESS table with in-frame rearrangements only. Some clones are missing; in checked studies, unresolved V genes explain under half, and the rest has no known cause. The sample table holds roughly 120,000 clones, of which approximately 90% were seen once. The ten largest clones capture roughly 0.8% of the sample. The sequencing used CD4+ T cells from blood, collected 12 months after liver transplant. All receptors derive from a human patient who received a liver transplant. Some T cells may be donor cells from the graft after a transplant.

The gene calls are TRBV30 and TRBJ2-3; D remains ambiguous. The V gene lost 5 bases and the J gene lost 9 bases, with 21 bases spanning the gap. This CDR3 has 14 amino acids. Germline CDR1 is GTSNPN and CDR2 is SVGIG (reference sequence). CDR3: CAWGGPAKDLTQYF. The CDR3 DNA sequence: TGTGCCTGGGGTGGGCCAGCGAAAGACTTAACGCAGTATTTT.

The V and J genes are TRBV2 and TRBJ2-5; 7 bases agree with TRBD1. Germline CDR1 reads SNHLY; CDR2 reads FYNNEI. The J segment lost 4 bases and the V segment lost 8 bases, leaving 7 bases of the junction unmatched. The CDR3 contains 13 residues. For the CDR3, the DNA is TGTGCCAGCGGGAACAGGGGTCGAGAGACCCAGTACTTC. It yields the protein CASGNRGRETQYF.

The table lists this clone with a count of one. V and J are TRBV29-1 and TRBJ2-3, with 15 bases identical to TRBD2. V shed 3 bases and J 6 bases; nucleotides not matched to a gene: 4. The CDR3 sequence is 15 residues long. Germline CDR1 and CDR2: SQVTM and ANQGSEA. The CDR3 loop reads CSVEGLAGGPDTQYF. The CDR3 DNA reads TGCAGCGTTGAGGGACTAGCGGGAGGTCCCGATACGCAGTATTTT.

The CDR3 is CASVKTGLTEAFF. CDR3 DNA: TGTGCCAGCGTTAAAACAGGGCTCACTGAAGCTTTCTTT. The chain uses TRBV28 and TRBJ1-1; possible D gene TRBD1, 6 bases. Trimming stripped 8 bases from V and 4 bases from J, with 14 bases between. This CDR3 region has 13 residues. Germline V gene sequence: CDR1 MDHEN, CDR2 SYDVKM.

This chain connects TRBV7-3 to TRBJ2-1, with D possibly matching TRBD1 (6 bases). V was cut by 3 bases and J by 3 bases, with 12 bases left in between. CDR1 and CDR2 from the germline V gene are SGHTA and FQGTGA. The CDR3 is made up of 15 amino acids. The CDR3 loop is CASSLDRALYNEQFF. CDR3 bases: TGTGCCAGCAGCTTGGACAGAGCCCTCTACAATGAGCAGTTCTTC.

This chain uses TRBV18 with TRBJ2-1, with D maybe TRBD1 (5 bases). The CDR3 is 13 amino acids. The V gene's germline CDR1 is KGHSH and CDR2 LQKENI. V shed 6 bases and J shed 3 bases, with 9 bases lying between them. The CDR3 region is CASSPDSYNEQFF. Written as DNA, the CDR3 is TGTGCCAGCTCCCCTGACAGCTACAATGAGCAGTTCTTC.

This chain connects TRBV29-1 to TRBJ2-1; 7 nucleotides match TRBD2. This CDR3 region has 14 residues. J gave up 2 bases and V 5 bases, and 6 bases lay outside the gene matches. Germline V gene lookup returns CDR1 SQVTM and CDR2 ANQGSEA. As DNA, the CDR3 is TGCAGCGTTTGGGCGGGAGCGCCCTACAATGAGCAGTTCTTC. This encodes CSVWAGAPYNEQFF.

The rearrangement uses TRBV7-6 and TRBJ1-1, with no clear D. Trimming shortened V by 0 bases and J by 5 bases, and 7 bases separated the two germline ends. The CDR3 totals 13 residues. Looked up from germline, CDR1 is SGHVS and CDR2 is FNYEAQ. The CDR3 DNA reads TGTGCCAGCAGCTTAGCGATAAGGACTGAAGCTTTCTTT. Translating it yields CASSLAIRTEAFF. Supplemented by reference TRBV7-6 and TRBJ1-1, the full variable domain reads GAGVSQSPRYKVTKRGQDVALRCDPISGHVSLYWYRQALGQGPEFLTYFNYEAQQDKSGLPNDRFSAERPEGSISTLTIQRTEQRDSAMYRCASSLAIRTEAFFGQGTRLTVV.

The chain employs TRBV15 and TRBJ2-7; TRBD1 is a possible D gene (5 bases). This CDR3 comprises 14 residues. From germline, CDR1 is LNHNV and CDR2 YYDKDF (reference sequence). Trimming left V 0 bases short and J 2 bases short, with 8 bases between. CDR3 coding DNA: TGTGCCACCAGCAGAGATACAGGAGCCTACGAGCAGTACTTC. This gives the protein CATSRDTGAYEQYF.

This clone was observed once. The rearrangement links TRBV19 to TRBJ2-3; 11 bases fit TRBD2. The J segment lost 5 bases and the V segment lost 6 bases, leaving 10 bases of the junction unmatched. Germline-derived CDR1 and CDR2 are LNHDA and SQIVND (reference sequence). The CDR3 loop spans 16 amino acids. CDR3 coding DNA: TGTGCCAGTAGCCAAGGGCTAGCGGGAGGACAAGATACGCAGTATTTT. This encodes CASSQGLAGGQDTQYF.

This clone was recorded a few times. V is TRBV6-5 and J is TRBJ1-4, with 7 bases aligning to TRBD1. CDR1 is MNHEY, CDR2 SVGAGI, per germline. This CDR3 contains 16 residues. V lost 2 bases to trimming and J lost 3 bases; unmatched junction nucleotides: 6. This CDR3 is CASSYGQGGSNEKLFF. The CDR3 DNA follows: TGTGCCAGCAGTTACGGTCAGGGGGGCTCTAATGAAAAACTGTTTTTT.

This clone was detected once. The chain uses TRBV6-1 and TRBJ2-7; 8 bases agree with TRBD1. CDR1 is MNHNS and CDR2 is SASEGT in the germline V gene. The V gene end was trimmed by 3 bases and the J gene end by 1 base; junction bases not matched to a gene: 2. The length of the CDR3 is 14 residues. The CDR3 coding sequence is TGTGCCAGCAGTGACTACAGGGGGTCCTACGAGCAGTACTTC. Its protein product is CASSDYRGSYEQYF.

This sequence joins TRBV9 and TRBJ2-7; 7 bases line up with TRBD2. V was pared by 3 bases and J by 4 bases, with 7 bases of the junction left unmatched. This CDR3 is built from 14 residues. CDR1 is SGDLS, CDR2 YYNGEE, per germline. CDR3 loop: CASSASGGFYEQYF. The CDR3 region has the DNA TGTGCCAGCAGCGCTAGCGGAGGCTTTTACGAGCAGTACTTC.

The gene calls are TRBV7-2 and TRBJ1-1, with D unresolved. CDR3 length: 14 residues. V lost 5 bases and J 5 bases, leaving 15 bases between the germline ends. Germline V lookup: CDR1 SGHTA, CDR2 FQGNSA. CDR3 sequence: CASSLQAIGTEAFF. The CDR3 DNA follows: TGTGCCAGCAGCCTTCAGGCTATAGGGACTGAAGCTTTCTTT.

Here the CDR3 DNA reads TGCGCCAGCAGTGATTACAGGGGGCCCTTGCCCTCTGAGCAGTTCTTC. Translating gives CASSDYRGPLPSEQFF. This chain uses TRBV10-2 with TRBJ2-1; 9 positions agree with TRBD1. CDR1 is WSHSY and CDR2 is SAAADI in the germline V gene. The CDR3 is 16 residues long. Losses at the gene ends were 3 bases for V and 9 bases for J; bases not matched to a gene: 12.

This clone was detected once. The chain links TRBV7-4 to TRBJ1-5; D remains unclear. Germline V gene data show CDR1 as SGHVT and CDR2 as SQSDAQ. V was pared by 7 bases and J by 2 bases, with 6 bases between. The CDR3 length is 12 residues. CDR3 amino acids: CASIRGNQPQHF. As DNA, the CDR3 is TGTGCCAGCATCCGCGGCAATCAGCCCCAGCATTTT.

The chain links TRBV15 to TRBJ1-4; no firm D call. The CDR3 is 16 residues long. Germline CDR1 LNHNV, CDR2 YYDKDF (reference sequence). V was cut by 0 bases and J by 8 bases, with 16 bases left in between. CDR3 amino acids: CATSRDRGGPVEKLFF. The DNA for the CDR3 is TGTGCCACCAGCAGAGATCGGGGAGGGCCGGTAGAAAAACTGTTTTTT.

There are a few counts of this clone. V gene TRBV20-1 combines with J gene TRBJ1-1; maybe TRBD1 (6 bases). V shed 6 bases and J shed 4 bases, with 6 bases lying between them. The CDR3 contains 10 residues. Per germline, CDR1 DFQATT and CDR2 SNEGSKA (reference sequence). This CDR3 is CSADSTEAFF. DNA of the CDR3: TGCAGTGCGGACAGCACTGAAGCTTTCTTT.